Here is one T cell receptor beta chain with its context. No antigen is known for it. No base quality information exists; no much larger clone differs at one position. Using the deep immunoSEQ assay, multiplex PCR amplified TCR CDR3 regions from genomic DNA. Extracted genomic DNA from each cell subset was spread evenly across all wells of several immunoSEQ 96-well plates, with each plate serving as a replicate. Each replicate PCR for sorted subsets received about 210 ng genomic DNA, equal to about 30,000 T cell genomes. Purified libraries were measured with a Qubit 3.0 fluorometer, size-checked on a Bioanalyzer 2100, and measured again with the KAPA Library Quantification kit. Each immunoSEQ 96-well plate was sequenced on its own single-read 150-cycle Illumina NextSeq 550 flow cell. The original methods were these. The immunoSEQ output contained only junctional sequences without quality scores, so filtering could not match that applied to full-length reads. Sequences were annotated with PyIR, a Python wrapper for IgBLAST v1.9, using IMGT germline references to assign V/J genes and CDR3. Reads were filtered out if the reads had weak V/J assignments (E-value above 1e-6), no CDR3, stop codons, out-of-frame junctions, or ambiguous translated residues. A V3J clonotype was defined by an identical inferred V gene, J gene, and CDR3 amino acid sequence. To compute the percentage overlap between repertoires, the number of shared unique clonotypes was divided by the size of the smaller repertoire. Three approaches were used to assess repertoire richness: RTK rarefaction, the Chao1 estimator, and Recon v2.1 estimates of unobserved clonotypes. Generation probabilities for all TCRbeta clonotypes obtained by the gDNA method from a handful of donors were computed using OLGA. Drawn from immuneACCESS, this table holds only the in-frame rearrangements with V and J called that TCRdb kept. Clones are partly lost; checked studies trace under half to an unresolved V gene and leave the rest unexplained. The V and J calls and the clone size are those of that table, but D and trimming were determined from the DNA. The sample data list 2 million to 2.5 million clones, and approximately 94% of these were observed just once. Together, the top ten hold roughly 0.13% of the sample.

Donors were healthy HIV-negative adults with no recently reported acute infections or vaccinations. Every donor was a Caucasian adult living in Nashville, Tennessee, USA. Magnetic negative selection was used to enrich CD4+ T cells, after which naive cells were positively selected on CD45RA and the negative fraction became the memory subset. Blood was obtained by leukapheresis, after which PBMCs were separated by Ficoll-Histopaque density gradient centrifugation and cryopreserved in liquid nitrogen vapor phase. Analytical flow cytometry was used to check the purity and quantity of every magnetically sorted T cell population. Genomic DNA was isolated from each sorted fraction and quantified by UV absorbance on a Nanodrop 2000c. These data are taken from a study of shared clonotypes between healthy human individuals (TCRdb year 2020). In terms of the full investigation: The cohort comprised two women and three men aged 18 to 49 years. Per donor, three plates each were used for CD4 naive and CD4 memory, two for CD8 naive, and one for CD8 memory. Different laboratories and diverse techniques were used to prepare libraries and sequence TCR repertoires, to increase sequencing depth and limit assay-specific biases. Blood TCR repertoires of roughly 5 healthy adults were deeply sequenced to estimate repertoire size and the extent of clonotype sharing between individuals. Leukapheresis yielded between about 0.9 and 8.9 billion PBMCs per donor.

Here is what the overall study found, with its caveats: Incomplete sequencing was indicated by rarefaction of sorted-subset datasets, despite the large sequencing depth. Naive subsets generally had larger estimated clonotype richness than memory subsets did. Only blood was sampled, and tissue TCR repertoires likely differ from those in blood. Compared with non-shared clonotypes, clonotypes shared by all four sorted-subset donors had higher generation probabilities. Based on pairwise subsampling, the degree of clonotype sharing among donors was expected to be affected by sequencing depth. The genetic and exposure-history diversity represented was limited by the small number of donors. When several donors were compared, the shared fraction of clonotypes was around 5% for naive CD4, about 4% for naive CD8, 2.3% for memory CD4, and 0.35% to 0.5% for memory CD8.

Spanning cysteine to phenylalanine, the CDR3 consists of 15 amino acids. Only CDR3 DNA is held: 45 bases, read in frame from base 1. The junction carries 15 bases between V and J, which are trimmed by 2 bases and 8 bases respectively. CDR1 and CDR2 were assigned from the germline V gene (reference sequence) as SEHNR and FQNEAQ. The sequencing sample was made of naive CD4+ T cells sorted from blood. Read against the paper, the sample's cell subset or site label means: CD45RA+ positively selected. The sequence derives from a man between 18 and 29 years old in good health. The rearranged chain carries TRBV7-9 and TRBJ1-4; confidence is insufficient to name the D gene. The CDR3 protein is CASSLRANTGEKLFF. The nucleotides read TGTGCCAGCAGCTTAAGGGCCAACACGGGGGAAAAACTGTTTTTT.